This entry describes one TCR beta chain. The V end lost 8 bases, the J end lost 0 bases, and 8 bases lay between the germline ends. This CDR3 is built from 14 residues. Looked up from germline, CDR1 is SNHLY and CDR2 is FYNNEI. This record belongs to a study of blood T cell repertoires in COVID-19. Background on the study: Samples taken during acute and convalescent COVID-19 were collected in the United States, Italy and Spain. Sample material is recorded as cDNA or gDNA derived from T cells, B-cell-depleted T cells, or PBMCs.

In the original processing: Nucleated cell number was recorded as an estimate derived from reference gene primer amplification. Sequenced by immunoSEQ multiplex PCR; TCRdb stores in-frame clones only, minus some. V, J and clone size reflect that table, while D and trimming were determined from the DNA. The sample lists about 200,000 clones, about nine tenths occurring once. The TCR originated in a man between 18 and 35 years old with active or convalescent COVID-19. The sample was peripheral blood. The rearrangement joins TRBV2 to TRBJ2-6; D ambiguous. The CDR3 region has the DNA TGTGCCAGCGACACCCTCTCTGGGGCCAACGTCCTGACTTTC. Encoded protein: CASDTLSGANVLTF.